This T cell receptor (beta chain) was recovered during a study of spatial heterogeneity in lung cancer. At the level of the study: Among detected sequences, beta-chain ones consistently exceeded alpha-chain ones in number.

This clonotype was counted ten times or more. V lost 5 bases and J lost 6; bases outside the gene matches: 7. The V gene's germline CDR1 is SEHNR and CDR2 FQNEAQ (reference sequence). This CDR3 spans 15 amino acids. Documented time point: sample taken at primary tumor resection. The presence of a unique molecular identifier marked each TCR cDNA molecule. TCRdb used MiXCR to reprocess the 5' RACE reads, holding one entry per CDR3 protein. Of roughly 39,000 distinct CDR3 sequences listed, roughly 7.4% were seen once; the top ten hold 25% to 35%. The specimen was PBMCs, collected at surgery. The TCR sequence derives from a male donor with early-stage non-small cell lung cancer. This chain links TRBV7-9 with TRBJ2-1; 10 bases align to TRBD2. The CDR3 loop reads CASSRSGRIGNEQFF. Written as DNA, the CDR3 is TGTGCCAGCAGCCGTAGCGGGAGGATAGGCAATGAGCAGTTCTTC.